This section outlines one T cell receptor (beta chain) sequence together with its context. The antigen remains unidentified. A second PCR of 7 to 11 cycles used a sample-barcoded 5' primer and a J-beta primer mix. One entry per CDR3 protein results from TCRdb running MiXCR on the 5' RACE reads. The sample contains roughly 1.9 million distinct CDR3 sequences, 35% to 50% of which appear only once. The source of the sample is a study of blood T cells in healthy people across ages. The CDR3 contains 14 residues. CDR1 is SQVTM and CDR2 is ANQGSEA in the germline V gene. Germline trimming cut 7 bases from V and 0 bases from J; bases unmatched to any gene: 3. Study results and caveats: Both higher diversity and more naive CD4+ cells marked long-lived donors when set against aged donors. Researchers judged that diversity estimates from one million T cells fell short of true values.

This clonotype originated in a human donor in good health. The source material was blood. The chain is built from TRBV29-1 and TRBJ2-5, with 12 positions matching TRBD2. The CDR3 protein is CSAGLAGYQETQYF. CDR3 nucleotide sequence: TGCAGCGCAGGACTAGCGGGGTACCAAGAGACCCAGTACTTC.